The sequence of this T cell receptor (beta chain) was determined in a study of Tregs in tolerant kidney transplant recipients. Study-wide results and caveats: Expanding Tregs on activated donor B cells appeared to best identify donor-specific TCRbeta clones. Biological reproducibility was not directly addressed in this study.

Unstimulated regulatory T cells (CD4+CD25+CD127-), CD4+CD25- non-regulatory cells, CD4 and CD8 cells were FACS-sorted from thawed PBMCs. The ends were cut back, 5 bases at V and 1 base at J, with 8 bases in the middle. The CDR3 sequence is 14 residues long. CDR1 and CDR2 from the germline V gene are MNHEY and SVGAGI. Generated by immunoSEQ multiplex PCR, the TCRdb table keeps only in-frame clones and is missing some. The table lists about 240,000 clones, 80% to 85% of them singletons, with approximately 0.69% in the top ten. For this clone: What it binds is unknown.

This receptor was identified in a human donor in good health. The V call is TRBV6-5, the J call TRBJ2-2; D call uncertain. The specimen sequenced was CD4+ T cells from blood. DNA for the CDR3: TGTGCCAGCAGTCACAAGATGAACACCGGGGAGCTGTTTTTT. Translating gives CASSHKMNTGELFF.